One and the same sample provided the 5 T cell receptor beta chains below, sequenced in a study of cytomegalovirus exposure and HLA in healthy donors. Vbeta (60) and Jbeta (13) primers were used in the PCR. Sequenced by immunoSEQ multiplex PCR; TCRdb stores in-frame clones only, minus some. This sample yields some 70,000 clones, of which 75% to 85% are seen a single time; roughly 7.8% belongs to the top ten. The sample comprised PBMCs. Receptors originate from a man aged 18 to 29 in good health and CMV-seropositive.

This sequence joins TRBV5-4 and TRBJ2-1; perhaps TRBD2 as D (5 bases). The germline gives CDR1 SGHNT, CDR2 YYREEE (reference sequence). The CDR3 sequence is 16 residues long. V lost 4 bases and J 1 base, leaving 15 bases between the germline ends. CDR3 nucleotides: TGTGCCAGCAGCCGCTCCGGGGTAGTATCCTACAATGAGCAGTTCTTC. Protein sequence: CASSRSGVVSYNEQFF.

The V and J genes are TRBV30 and TRBJ2-2; D ambiguous. Trimming removed 5 bases at V and 4 bases at J, with 5 bases between. Germline assignment: CDR1 GTSNPN and CDR2 SVGIG (reference sequence). The CDR3 contains 11 residues. CDR3 nucleotide sequence: TGTGCCTGGGCGATCACCGGGGAGCTGTTTTTT. This translates into CAWAITGELFF. The full variable domain, completed using reference TRBV30 and TRBJ2-2, is SQTIHQWPATLVQPVGSPLSLECTVEGTSNPNLYWYRQAAGRGLQLLFYSVGIGQISSEVPQNLSASRPQDRQFILSSKKLLLSDSGFYLCAWAITGELFFGEGSRLTVL.

This clone was picked up one time. V and J are TRBV6-5 and TRBJ2-3; perhaps TRBD1 as D (5 bases). V shed 0 bases and J shed 4 bases, with 8 bases lying between them. This CDR3 comprises 14 residues. Germline V gene sequence: CDR1 MNHEY, CDR2 SVGAGI. The CDR3 DNA reads TGTGCCAGCAGTTACTCAGGCAGGGCAGATACGCAGTATTTT. Translation gives CASSYSGRADTQYF.

V and J are TRBV4-1 and TRBJ1-5, with a weak D call TRBD1 (5 bases). This CDR3 region has 18 residues. Trimming pared 0 bases from V and 0 bases from J, leaving 15 bases between. CDR1 and CDR2 (germline): MGHRA, YSYEKL. The CDR3 protein is CASSQEGTGKYSNQPQHF. The CDR3 nucleotides are TGCGCCAGCAGCCAAGAAGGAACAGGAAAGTATAGCAATCAGCCCCAGCATTTT.

The CDR3 DNA is TGTGCCAGCACCCCACGGGCGGGGACCTACTCTGGAAACACCATATATTTT. Encoded protein: CASTPRAGTYSGNTIYF. The V call is TRBV2, the J call TRBJ1-3, with D perhaps matching TRBD1 (5 bases). This CDR3 spans 17 amino acids. Between the trimmed V and J ends, which lost 7 bases and 0 bases, there was a span of 19 bases. CDR1 and CDR2 from the germline V gene are SNHLY and FYNNEI.